The present T cell receptor (beta chain) was sequenced within a study of long-term antiretroviral therapy in people with HIV. Every HIV-positive participant received treatment in the United States. Samples held about 0.9-10 million cryopreserved PBMC, and DNA extraction followed. The run of the v3.0 immunoSEQ assay was at survey level. Sequencing was intended to reach roughly 40,000-50,000 T-cell genomes per sample. Profiling relied on immunoSEQ multiplex PCR, and the TCRdb table lists in-frame clones only, not all of them. The sample has some 28,000 clones, just under 95% seen once. Study observations and caveats: Controls showed broader CDR3 length ranges than did the HIV repertoires.

As to this clone: Its cognate antigen is unknown.

V shed 5 bases and J shed 1 base, with 8 bases lying between them. Per germline, CDR1 SGHTA and CDR2 FQGTGA. There are 13 residues in the CDR3. The origin of this receptor is a man aged 50 to 59 with HIV. J is TRBJ1-1 and V is TRBV7-3; no reliable D call. This specimen was unsorted PBMCs, taken 5.3 years after starting antiretroviral therapy. In DNA form, the CDR3 reads TGTGCCAGCAGCCCGACCGGGAACACTGAAGCTTTCTTT. The encoded protein is CASSPTGNTEAFF.